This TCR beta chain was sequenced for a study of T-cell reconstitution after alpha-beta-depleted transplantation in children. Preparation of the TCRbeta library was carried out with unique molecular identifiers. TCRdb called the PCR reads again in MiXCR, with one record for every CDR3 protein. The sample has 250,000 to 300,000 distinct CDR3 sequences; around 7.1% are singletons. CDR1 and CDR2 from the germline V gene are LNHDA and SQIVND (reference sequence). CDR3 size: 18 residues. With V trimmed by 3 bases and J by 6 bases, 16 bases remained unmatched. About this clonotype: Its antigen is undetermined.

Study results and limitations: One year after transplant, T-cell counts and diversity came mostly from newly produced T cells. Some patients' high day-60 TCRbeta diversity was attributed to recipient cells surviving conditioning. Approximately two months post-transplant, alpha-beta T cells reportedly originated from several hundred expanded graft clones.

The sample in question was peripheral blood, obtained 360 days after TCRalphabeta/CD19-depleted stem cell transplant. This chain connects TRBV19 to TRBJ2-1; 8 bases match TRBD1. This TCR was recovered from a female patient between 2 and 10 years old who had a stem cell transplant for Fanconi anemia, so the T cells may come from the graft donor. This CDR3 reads CASSINRPTGAKGNEQFF. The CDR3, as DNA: TGTGCCAGTAGTATCAATAGACCGACAGGGGCAAAAGGCAATGAGCAGTTCTTC.